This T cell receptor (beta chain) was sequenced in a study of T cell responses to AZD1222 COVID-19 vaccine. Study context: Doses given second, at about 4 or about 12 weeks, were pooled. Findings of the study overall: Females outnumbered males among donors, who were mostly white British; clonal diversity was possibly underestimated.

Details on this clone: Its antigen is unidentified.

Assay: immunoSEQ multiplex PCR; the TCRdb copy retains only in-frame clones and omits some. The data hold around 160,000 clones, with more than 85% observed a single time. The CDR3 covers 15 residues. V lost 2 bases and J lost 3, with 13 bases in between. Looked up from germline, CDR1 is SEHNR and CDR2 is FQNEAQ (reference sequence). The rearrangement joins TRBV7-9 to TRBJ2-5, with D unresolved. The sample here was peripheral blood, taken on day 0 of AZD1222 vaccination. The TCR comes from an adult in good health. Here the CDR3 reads CASSLRSRPEETQYF. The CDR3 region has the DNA TGTGCCAGCAGCTTACGGTCGCGGCCCGAAGAGACCCAGTACTTC.